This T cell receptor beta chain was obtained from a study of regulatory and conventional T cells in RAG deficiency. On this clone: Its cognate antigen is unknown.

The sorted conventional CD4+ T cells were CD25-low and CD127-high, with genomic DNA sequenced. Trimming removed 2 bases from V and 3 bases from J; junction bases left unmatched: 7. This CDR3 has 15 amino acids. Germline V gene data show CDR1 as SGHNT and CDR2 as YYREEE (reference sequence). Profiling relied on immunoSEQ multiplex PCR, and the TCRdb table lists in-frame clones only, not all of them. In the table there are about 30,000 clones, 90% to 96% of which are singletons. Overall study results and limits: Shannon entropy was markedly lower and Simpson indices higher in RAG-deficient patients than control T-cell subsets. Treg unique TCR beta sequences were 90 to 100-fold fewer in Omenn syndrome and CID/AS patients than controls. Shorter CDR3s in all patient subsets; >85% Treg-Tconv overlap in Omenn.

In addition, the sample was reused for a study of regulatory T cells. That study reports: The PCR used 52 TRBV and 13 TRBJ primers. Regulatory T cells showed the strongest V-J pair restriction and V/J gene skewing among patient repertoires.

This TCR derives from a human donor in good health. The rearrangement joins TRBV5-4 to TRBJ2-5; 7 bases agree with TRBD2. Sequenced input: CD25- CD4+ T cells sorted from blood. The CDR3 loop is CASSFGGRGEETQYF. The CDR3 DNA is TGTGCCAGCAGCTTTGGAGGGAGGGGTGAAGAGACCCAGTACTTC.